This entry is about one T cell receptor beta chain. The length of the CDR3 is 15 residues. Germline V CDR1 and CDR2: SGHDN, FVKESK. Trimming took off 0 bases at V and 1 base at J, with 6 bases between the two ends. PCR employed 60 Vbeta and 13 Jbeta primers. TCRdb keeps only in-frame clones here, not all; method: immunoSEQ multiplex PCR. Here the sample spans about 130,000 clones, 70% to 80% being singletons. The data originate from a study of cytomegalovirus exposure and HLA in healthy donors. The rearrangement joins TRBV14 to TRBJ2-2; D is unresolved. Specimen: PBMCs. The clonotype originates from a man aged 40-50 years in good health and CMV-seropositive. This CDR3 is CASSQDHWNTGELFF. The DNA of the CDR3 is TGTGCCAGCAGCCAAGATCACTGGAACACCGGGGAGCTGTTTTTT.